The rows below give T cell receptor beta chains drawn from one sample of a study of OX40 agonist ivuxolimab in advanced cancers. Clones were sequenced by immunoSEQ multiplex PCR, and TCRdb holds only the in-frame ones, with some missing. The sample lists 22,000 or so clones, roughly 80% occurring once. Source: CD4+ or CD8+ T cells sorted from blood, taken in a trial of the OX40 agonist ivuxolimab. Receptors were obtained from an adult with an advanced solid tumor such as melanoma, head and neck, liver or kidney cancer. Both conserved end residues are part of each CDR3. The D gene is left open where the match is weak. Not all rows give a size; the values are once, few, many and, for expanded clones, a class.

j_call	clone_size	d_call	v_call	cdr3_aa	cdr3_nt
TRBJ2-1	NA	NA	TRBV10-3	CAIRLVSNEQFF	TGTGCCATCAGACTAGTAAGTAATGAGCAGTTCTTC
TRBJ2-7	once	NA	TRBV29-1	CSVAVGGYEQYF	TGCAGCGTTGCAGTTGGTGGCTACGAGCAGTACTTC
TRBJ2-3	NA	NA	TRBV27	CASSLAGRPTDTQYF	TGTGCCAGCAGTTTAGCGGGGAGACCCACAGATACGCAGTATTTT
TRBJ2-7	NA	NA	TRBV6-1	CASSVQGDYEQYF	TGTGCCAGCAGTGTGCAGGGCGACTACGAGCAGTACTTC
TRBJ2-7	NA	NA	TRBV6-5	CATSLAEEQYF	TGTGCCACCTCCTTAGCGGAAGAGCAGTACTTC
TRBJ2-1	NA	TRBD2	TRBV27	CASSLVLALDEQFF	TGTGCCAGCAGTTTAGTACTAGCGTTGGATGAGCAGTTCTTC
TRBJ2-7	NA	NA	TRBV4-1	CASSQGGRGNYEQYF	TGCGCCAGCAGCCAAGGAGGAAGAGGCAACTACGAGCAGTACTTC
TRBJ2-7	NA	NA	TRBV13	CASSSRPHYEQYF	TGTGCCAGCAGCTCCCGTCCTCACTACGAGCAGTACTTC
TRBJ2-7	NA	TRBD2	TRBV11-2	CASSLDVFQRGSYEQYF	TGTGCCAGCAGCTTAGACGTTTTCCAGCGGGGCTCCTACGAGCAGTACTTC
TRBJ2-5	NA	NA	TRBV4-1	CASSQEGAGFGEETQYF	TGCGCCAGCAGCCAAGAAGGGGCAGGGTTTGGGGAGGAGACCCAGTACTTC
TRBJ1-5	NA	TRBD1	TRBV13	CASSQRQGGNQPQHF	TGTGCCAGCAGCCAGAGACAGGGCGGGAATCAGCCCCAGCATTTT
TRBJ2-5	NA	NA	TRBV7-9	CASSSRIQETQYF	TGTGCCAGCAGCTCTCGGATACAAGAGACCCAGTACTTC
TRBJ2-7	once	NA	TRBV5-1	CASSQDSPYEQYF	TGCGCCAGCAGCCAGGACAGTCCCTACGAGCAGTACTTC
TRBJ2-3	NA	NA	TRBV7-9	CASSYTADTQYF	TGTGCCAGCAGCTACACTGCAGATACGCAGTATTTT
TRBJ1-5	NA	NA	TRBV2	CASSAGNQPQHF	TGTGCCAGCAGTGCGGGAAATCAGCCCCAGCATTTT
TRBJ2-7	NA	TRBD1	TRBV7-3	CASSPGAGGNEQYF	TGTGCCAGCAGCCCCGGGGCAGGGGGCAACGAGCAGTACTTC
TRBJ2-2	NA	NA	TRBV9	CASSVGSAEATGELFF	TGTGCCAGCAGCGTAGGATCAGCGGAAGCCACCGGGGAGCTGTTTTTT
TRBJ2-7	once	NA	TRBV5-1	CASSLGTYEQYF	TGCGCCAGCAGCCTTGGGACCTACGAGCAGTACTTC
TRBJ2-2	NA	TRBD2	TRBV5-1	CASRSSGSTGELFF	TGCGCCAGCAGATCGAGCGGGAGTACCGGGGAGCTGTTTTTT
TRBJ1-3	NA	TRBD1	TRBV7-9	CASSLPGQGVMGNTIYF	TGTGCCAGCAGCTTACCGGGACAGGGCGTTATGGGAAACACCATATATTTT
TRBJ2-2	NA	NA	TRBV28	CASSLRAAGELFF	TGTGCCAGCAGTTTACGGGCGGCCGGGGAGCTGTTTTTT
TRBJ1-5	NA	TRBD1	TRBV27	CAYRGPGQPQHF	TGTGCCTACAGGGGTCCAGGACAGCCCCAGCATTTT
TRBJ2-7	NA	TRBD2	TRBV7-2	CASSSSAGGAEYSYEQYF	TGTGCCAGCAGCTCCTCCGCGGGGGGAGCGGAGTACTCCTACGAGCAGTACTTC
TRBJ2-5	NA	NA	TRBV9	CASSPPLGLQETQYF	TGTGCCAGCAGCCCGCCCCTGGGGCTACAAGAGACCCAGTACTTC
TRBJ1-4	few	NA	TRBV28	CASSPLPNSRGKLFF	TGTGCCAGCAGTCCCCTCCCCAACTCCAGAGGGAAACTGTTTTTT
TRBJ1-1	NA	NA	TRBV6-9	CASSYVRGKNTEAFF	TGTGCCAGCAGTTACGTGAGGGGGAAGAACACTGAAGCTTTCTTT
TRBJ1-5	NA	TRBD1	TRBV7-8	CASSLTGGEANQPQHF	TGTGCCAGCAGCCTAACAGGGGGGGAGGCCAATCAGCCCCAGCATTTT
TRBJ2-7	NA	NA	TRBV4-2	CASSHGPDEQYF	TGTGCCAGCAGCCACGGTCCTGACGAGCAGTACTTC
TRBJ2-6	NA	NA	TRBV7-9	CASLDPSGANVLTF	TGTGCCAGCCTAGACCCTTCTGGGGCCAACGTCCTGACTTTC
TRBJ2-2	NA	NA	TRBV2	CASSEETGVPNTGELFF	TGTGCCAGCAGTGAAGAAACAGGCGTTCCCAACACCGGGGAGCTGTTTTTT
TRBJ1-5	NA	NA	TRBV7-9	CASSAEGRGNQPQHF	TGTGCCAGCAGCGCAGAGGGTAGGGGAAATCAGCCCCAGCATTTT
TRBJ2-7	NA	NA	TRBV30	CAWSTSGSYEQYF	TGTGCCTGGAGCACATCAGGATCCTACGAGCAGTACTTC
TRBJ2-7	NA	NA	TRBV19	CASSILLGSYEQYF	TGTGCCAGTAGTATACTGCTCGGGTCCTACGAGCAGTACTTC
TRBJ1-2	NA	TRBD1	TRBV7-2	CASSSGQGANGYTF	TGTGCCAGCAGCTCGGGACAGGGGGCAAATGGCTACACCTTC
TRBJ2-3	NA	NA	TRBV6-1	CASSEGMGGGRTDTQYF	TGTGCCAGCAGTGAAGGGATGGGGGGCGGTCGCACAGATACGCAGTATTTT
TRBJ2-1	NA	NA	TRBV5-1	CASRSGRGLLNEQFF	TGCGCCAGCAGATCGGGCAGGGGCCTATTGAATGAGCAGTTCTTC
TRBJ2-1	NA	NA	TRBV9	CASSPPVDEQFF	TGTGCCAGCAGTCCCCCCGTCGATGAGCAGTTCTTC
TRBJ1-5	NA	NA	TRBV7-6	CASSPVYNQPQHF	TGTGCCAGCAGCCCGGTCTACAATCAGCCCCAGCATTTT
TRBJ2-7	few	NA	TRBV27	CASAGREQYF	TGTGCCAGCGCGGGCCGCGAGCAGTACTTC
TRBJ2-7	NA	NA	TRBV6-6	CASSYSGVEQYF	TGTGCCAGCAGTTACTCGGGGGTCGAGCAGTACTTC
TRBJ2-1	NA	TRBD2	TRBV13	CASSYRTSGRARNEQFF	TGTGCCAGCAGCTACCGGACTAGCGGGAGGGCCCGGAATGAGCAGTTCTTC
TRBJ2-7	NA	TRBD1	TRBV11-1	CATRGGAVYEQYF	TGTGCCACAAGAGGGGGCGCAGTCTACGAGCAGTACTTC
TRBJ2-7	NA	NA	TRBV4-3	CASSQDDTPGTYEQYF	TGCGCCAGCAGCCAAGATGACACTCCCGGGACCTACGAGCAGTACTTC
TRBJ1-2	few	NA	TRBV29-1	CSVEAKEGGLNYGYTF	TGCAGCGTTGAAGCCAAGGAAGGGGGACTAAACTATGGCTACACCTTC
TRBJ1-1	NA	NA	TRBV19	CASIFSSNGYTEAFF	TGTGCCAGTATTTTTTCATCAAACGGTTACACTGAAGCTTTCTTT
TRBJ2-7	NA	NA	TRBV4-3	CASSQDLGGSYEQYF	TGCGCCAGCAGCCAAGATTTGGGGGGATCCTACGAGCAGTACTTC
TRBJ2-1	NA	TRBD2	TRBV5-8	CASSFRTSGGNEQFF	TGTGCCAGCAGCTTTCGTACTAGCGGGGGCAATGAGCAGTTCTTC
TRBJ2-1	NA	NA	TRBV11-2	CASSTTAHNEQFF	TGTGCCAGCAGCACGACAGCTCACAATGAGCAGTTCTTC
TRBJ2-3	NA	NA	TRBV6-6	CASRDPSPITDTQYF	TGTGCCAGCAGAGACCCGAGCCCGATCACAGATACGCAGTATTTT
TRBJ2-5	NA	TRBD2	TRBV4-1	CASSQDPLAEETQYF	TGCGCCAGCAGCCAAGACCCTCTAGCGGAAGAGACCCAGTACTTC
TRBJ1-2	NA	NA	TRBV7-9	CASSLAGTLYGYTF	TGTGCCAGCAGCTTAGCCGGGACACTTTACGGCTACACCTTC
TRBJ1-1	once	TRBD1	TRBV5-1	CASSLGGQGANTEAFF	TGCGCCAGCAGCTTGGGGGGACAGGGTGCTAACACTGAAGCTTTCTTT